The rows below give T cell receptor beta chains drawn from one sample of a study of OX40 agonist ivuxolimab in advanced cancers. Clones were read by immunoSEQ multiplex PCR, and TCRdb kept only the in-frame ones, dropping some. The table lists 69,000 or so clones, 80% to 90% of them singletons. The source was CD4+ or CD8+ T cells sorted from blood, collected in a trial of the OX40 agonist ivuxolimab. Source of these receptors: an adult with an advanced solid tumor such as melanoma, head and neck, liver or kidney cancer. Each CDR3 is given with its conserved first and last residue. Fields, in order: V gene, J gene, CDR3 protein.

TRBV4-3	TRBJ1-3	CASSPGSSSGNTIYF
TRBV7-2	TRBJ1-5	CASSLGASYNQPQHF
TRBV27	TRBJ2-3	CASSPINTDTQYF
TRBV28	TRBJ2-1	CASRVAGRGRYNEQFF
TRBV6-5	TRBJ2-1	CASSYGLAGDNEQFF
TRBV4-3	TRBJ2-1	CASSQVGDPSYNEQFF
TRBV7-9	TRBJ1-2	CASSLGTIYGYTF
TRBV7-2	TRBJ2-1	CASSADIPGLAGNEQFF
TRBV13	TRBJ2-1	CASKRESYNEQFF
TRBV5-1	TRBJ2-7	CASSLRQAAYYEQYF
TRBV2	TRBJ1-1	CASSEALEISTEAFF
TRBV14	TRBJ1-5	CASSPLGEGGPQHF
TRBV9	TRBJ1-2	CASSAEDRGMFGYTF
TRBV6-1	TRBJ2-5	CASSDGNQETQYF
TRBV20-1	TRBJ2-3	CSARTDTQYF
TRBV6-6	TRBJ2-7	CASTRSYEQYF
TRBV4-1	TRBJ2-5	CASRAQGVQETQYF
TRBV4-1	TRBJ2-2	CASSQLGQKNTGELFF
TRBV9	TRBJ2-1	CASSVPMAEQFF
TRBV5-1	TRBJ1-2	CASSLDRAGHYGYTF
TRBV5-4	TRBJ2-4	CASSFSGSFIQYF
TRBV13	TRBJ2-7	CASSLGQAPFTYEQYF
TRBV29-1	TRBJ2-7	CSARAGTYEQYF
TRBV4-3	TRBJ1-6	CASSQESRGGNSPLHF
TRBV7-3	TRBJ2-3	CASSPLANGADTQYF
TRBV16	TRBJ1-1	CASSLSMNTEAFF
TRBV5-6	TRBJ2-2	CASSCNSDIIPCTGELFF
TRBV5-5	TRBJ2-3	CASPGEATDTQYF
TRBV7-9	TRBJ1-2	CASSLAGRALSYTF
TRBV6-7	TRBJ2-5	CASRPPVSPRVVAETQYF
TRBV5-4	TRBJ1-1	CASRDGGGSTEAFF
TRBV9	TRBJ1-6	CASSVNPRDTNSPLHF
TRBV7-3	TRBJ2-1	CASSLRAEGLVDNEQFF
TRBV19	TRBJ2-1	CASSSGAGGLISNEQFF
TRBV19	TRBJ2-4	CASSLTGGSKNIQYF
TRBV6-5	TRBJ1-2	CASSYEEQGYGGYTF
TRBV9	TRBJ2-7	CASSVVSSGYEQYF
TRBV6-5	TRBJ2-7	CASSYGREASSYEQYF
TRBV7-9	TRBJ2-7	CASSSIRYEQYF